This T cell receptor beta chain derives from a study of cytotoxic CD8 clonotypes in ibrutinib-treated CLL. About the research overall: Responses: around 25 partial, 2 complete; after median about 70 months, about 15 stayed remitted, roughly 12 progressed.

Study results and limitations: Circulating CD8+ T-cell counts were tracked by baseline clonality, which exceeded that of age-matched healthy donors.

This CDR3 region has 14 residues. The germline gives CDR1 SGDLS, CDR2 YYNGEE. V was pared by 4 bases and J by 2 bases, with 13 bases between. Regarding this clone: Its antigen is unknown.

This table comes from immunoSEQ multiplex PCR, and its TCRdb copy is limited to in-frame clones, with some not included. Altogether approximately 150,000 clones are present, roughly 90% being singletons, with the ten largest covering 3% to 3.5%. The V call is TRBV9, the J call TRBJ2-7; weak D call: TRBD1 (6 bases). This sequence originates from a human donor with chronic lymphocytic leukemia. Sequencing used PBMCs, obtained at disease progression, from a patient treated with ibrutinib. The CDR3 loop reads CASSPGDRTYEQYF. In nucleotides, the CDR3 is TGTGCCAGCAGCCCCGGTGACAGGACCTACGAGCAGTACTTC.